Listed below are T cell receptor beta chains from one sample, sequenced in a study of T cell changes during pregnancy in multiple sclerosis. TCRdb's table, derived via immunoSEQ multiplex PCR, lists solely in-frame clones and lacks some. The data contain approximately 90,000 clones, roughly 89% of them singletons. Sequences were derived from peripheral blood, sampled after pregnancy. Receptor source: a female donor in good health, enrolled as a control in a pregnancy study. Both conserved end residues are part of each CDR3. Each record gives: J gene, V gene, clone size, D gene, CDR3 protein, CDR3 DNA. The D gene is left open where the match is weak. The size entry is marked missing in some rows and otherwise reads once, few, many or a size class.

j_call: TRBJ1-2
v_call: TRBV28
clone_size: NA
d_call: TRBD1
cdr3_aa: CAGRTGGADGYTF
cdr3_nt: TGTGCCGGGCGGACAGGGGGCGCGGATGGCTACACCTTC

j_call: TRBJ2-3
v_call: TRBV11-2
clone_size: NA
d_call: NA
cdr3_aa: CASSFILGGPSTDTQYF
cdr3_nt: TGTGCCAGCAGCTTTATCCTCGGGGGGCCGAGCACAGATACGCAGTATTTT

j_call: TRBJ1-1
v_call: TRBV11-2
clone_size: NA
d_call: TRBD1
cdr3_aa: CASSSRQGLNTEAFF
cdr3_nt: TGTGCCAGCAGCTCGCGACAGGGACTGAACACTGAAGCTTTCTTT

j_call: TRBJ2-2
v_call: TRBV30
clone_size: NA
d_call: TRBD2
cdr3_aa: CAWRLAGANTGELFF
cdr3_nt: TGTGCCTGGAGACTAGCGGGGGCGAACACCGGGGAGCTGTTTTTT

j_call: TRBJ1-5
v_call: TRBV4-3
clone_size: NA
d_call: NA
cdr3_aa: CASSQETDSNQPQHF
cdr3_nt: TGCGCCAGCAGCCAGGAGACGGATAGCAATCAGCCCCAGCATTTT

j_call: TRBJ2-1
v_call: TRBV4-3
clone_size: NA
d_call: TRBD1
cdr3_aa: CASSQDRGQKFF
cdr3_nt: TGCGCCAGCAGCCAAGATCGGGGACAGAAGTTCTTC

j_call: TRBJ2-3
v_call: TRBV30
clone_size: NA
d_call: NA
cdr3_aa: CAWNRPQAPTFTQYF
cdr3_nt: TGTGCCTGGAACAGGCCCCAGGCCCCCACCTTTACGCAGTATTTT

j_call: TRBJ2-4
v_call: TRBV15
clone_size: NA
d_call: NA
cdr3_aa: CATSRDRGRGDFGIQYF
cdr3_nt: TGTGCCACCAGCAGAGATCGGGGCAGGGGCGATTTTGGCATTCAGTACTTC

j_call: TRBJ1-1
v_call: TRBV11-2
clone_size: NA
d_call: NA
cdr3_aa: CASSLLGREAFF
cdr3_nt: TGTGCCAGCAGCCTCTTGGGGCGGGAAGCTTTCTTT

j_call: TRBJ2-7
v_call: TRBV28
clone_size: NA
d_call: NA
cdr3_aa: CASSESSYEQYF
cdr3_nt: TGTGCCAGCAGCGAGAGCTCCTACGAGCAGTACTTC

j_call: TRBJ1-5
v_call: TRBV4-1
clone_size: NA
d_call: NA
cdr3_aa: CASSQDGAGVDQPQHF
cdr3_nt: TGCGCCAGCAGCCAAGACGGCGCGGGGGTAGATCAGCCCCAGCATTTT

j_call: TRBJ2-7
v_call: TRBV5-1
clone_size: once
d_call: TRBD1
cdr3_aa: CASSSGTGPREQYF
cdr3_nt: TGCGCCAGCAGCTCCGGGACAGGGCCCAGGGAGCAGTACTTC

j_call: TRBJ1-2
v_call: TRBV2
clone_size: NA
d_call: NA
cdr3_aa: CATWLGGEGGYTF
cdr3_nt: TGTGCCACCTGGTTAGGGGGTGAAGGTGGCTACACCTTC

j_call: TRBJ2-7
v_call: TRBV6-5
clone_size: NA
d_call: NA
cdr3_aa: CASSAGYEQYF
cdr3_nt: TGTGCCAGCAGTGCGGGTTACGAGCAGTACTTC

j_call: TRBJ2-2
v_call: TRBV7-3
clone_size: NA
d_call: NA
cdr3_aa: CASSFDRASGELFF
cdr3_nt: TGTGCCAGCAGCTTTGATCGCGCTTCCGGGGAGCTGTTTTTT

j_call: TRBJ2-1
v_call: TRBV25-1
clone_size: NA
d_call: NA
cdr3_aa: CASSESLADEQFF
cdr3_nt: TGTGCCAGCAGTGAGTCTTTAGCGGATGAGCAGTTCTTC